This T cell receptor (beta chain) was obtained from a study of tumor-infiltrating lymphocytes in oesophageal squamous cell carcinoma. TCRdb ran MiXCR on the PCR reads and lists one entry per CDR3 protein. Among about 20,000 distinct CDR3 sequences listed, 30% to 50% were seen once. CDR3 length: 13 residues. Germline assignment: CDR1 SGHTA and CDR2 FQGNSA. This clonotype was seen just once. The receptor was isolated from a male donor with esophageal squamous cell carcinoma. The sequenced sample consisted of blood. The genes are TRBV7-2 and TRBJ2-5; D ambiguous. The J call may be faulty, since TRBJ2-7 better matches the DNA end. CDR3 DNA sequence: TGTGCCAGCAGCTCACTCACTCGAAACGAGCAGTACTTC. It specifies CASSSLTRNEQYF.